This TCR beta chain was retrieved from a study of T cell responses to AZD1222 COVID-19 vaccine. Concerning this clone itself: As yet, its antigen is unknown.

CDR1 and CDR2 (germline): SGHNT, YYREEE (reference sequence). Trimming shortened V by 5 bases and J by 4 bases, and 12 bases separated the two germline ends. The CDR3 runs 14 residues. Points from the study as a whole: At baseline, just a handful of AZD1222 recipients tested seropositive. An increase in Spike-specific TCR breadth and depth was observed after two AZD1222 doses. Spike-wide vaccine-associated CD4 TCRs dominated at 160-218 and 743-854. Repertoire sampling happened only post peak T cell response.

Assay used: immunoSEQ multiplex PCR; TCRdb lists only in-frame clones, some missing. The data show approximately 130,000 clones, 75% to 85% seen once. The receptor comes from an adult who received the MenACWY meningococcal vaccine as a control. The sample here was peripheral blood, taken 28 days after the second dose of the MenACWY control vaccine. This chain joins TRBV5-4 and TRBJ2-2; D is unclear. In DNA, the CDR3 is TGTGCCAGCAGTCCAGACACGGCCACCGGGGAGCTGTTTTTT. Its translation: CASSPDTATGELFF.